The 9 T cell receptor beta chains below all came from one sample that was sequenced in a study of human T cells and chemical hapten exposure. Time point described: patch test 1, 2 weeks after DPC sensitization. The treatment: therapeutic diphenylcyclopropenone sensitization with weekly scalp DPC. Using its own MiXCR run on the RACE reads, TCRdb lists one record per CDR3 protein. The sample holds 45,000 to 60,000 distinct CDR3 sequences; approximately 9.3% are singletons and the top ten take about 14%. The sample in question was whole blood, obtained in connection with sensitization to the hapten diphenylcyclopropenone (DPC). These receptor sequences come from a woman between 35 and 50 years old with alopecia areata. Some clones in this sample may be carry-over from other donors' samples.

In its sample, this clonotype was seen many times. The chain recombines TRBV5-1 with TRBJ1-2; maybe TRBD1 (6 bases). Germline V gene sequence: CDR1 SGHRS, CDR2 YFSETQ. V lost 4 bases to trimming and J lost 4 bases, with 11 bases between them. The CDR3 is 13 amino acids. The CDR3 loop is CASSAGQPYGYTF. The CDR3 DNA sequence: TGCGCCAGCAGCGCCGGACAGCCCTATGGCTACACCTTC.

There are a few counts of this clonotype. This chain uses TRBV7-6 with TRBJ1-1, with a possible D match to TRBD1 (5 bases). The CDR3 extends over 15 amino acids. Germline V gene data show CDR1 as SGHVS and CDR2 as FNYEAQ. The ends were cut back, 8 bases at V and 6 bases at J, with 22 bases in the middle. Here the CDR3 reads CASRGLGELPSEAFF. CDR3 nucleotides: TGTGCCAGCCGGGGGTTAGGAGAACTACCGTCTGAAGCTTTCTTT.

There are many counts of this clonotype. The chain is built from TRBV20-1 and TRBJ2-7, with 7 bases aligning to TRBD1. The CDR3 spans 14 residues. V was clipped by 3 bases and J by 4 bases; unmatched bases: 9. Looked up from germline, CDR1 is DFQATT and CDR2 is SNEGSKA (reference sequence). The DNA of the CDR3 is TGCAGTGCTAGCCTCCGGGACAGAACATACGAGCAGTACTTC. Translating gives CSASLRDRTYEQYF.

This clonotype was observed many times. This sequence joins TRBV5-6 and TRBJ2-5; TRBD2 aligns across 12 bases. J gave up 5 bases and V 3 bases, and 11 bases lay outside the gene matches. The CDR3 loop spans 17 amino acids. Germline-derived CDR1 and CDR2 are SGHDT and YYEEEE. In DNA, the CDR3 is TGTGCCAGCAGCTCCGGACTAGCGGGGCCCTACGGGGAGACCCAGTACTTC. It translates to CASSSGLAGPYGETQYF. The whole variable domain, filled in from reference TRBV5-6 and TRBJ2-5, reads DAGVTQSPTHLIKTRGQQVTLRCSPKSGHDTVSWYQQALGQGPQFIFQYYEEEERQRGNFPDRFSGHQFPNYSSELNVNALLLGDSALYLCASSSGLAGPYGETQYFGPGTRLLVL.

As regards this clonotype: Being one base from a much bigger clone, this may be a read error. The genes are TRBV28 and TRBJ2-3, with D possibly matching TRBD1 (6 bases). TRBJ1-5 explains the end of the DNA better; the J call may be wrong. Germline V gene sequence: CDR1 MDHEN, CDR2 SYDVKM. CDR3 length equals 15 residues. The CDR3 DNA reads TGTGCCAGCAGTTCGGGAGGGGGAATAGGAGATACGCAGCATTTT. Its protein is CASSSGGGIGDTQHF.

This clonotype has at least ten counts. The J gene is TRBJ2-3, the V gene TRBV7-2; possible D gene TRBD2, 5 bases. Deletions cut 6 bases from V and 2 bases from J, with 15 bases between. The CDR3 sequence is 15 residues long. CDR1 is SGHTA and CDR2 is FQGNSA in the germline V gene. CDR3 in amino acids: CASSDIGRDTDTQYF. The CDR3 nucleotides are TGTGCCAGCAGTGATATCGGACGGGACACAGATACGCAGTATTTT.

The rearrangement uses TRBV12-3 or TRBV12-4 and TRBJ2-1; a possible D gene is TRBD1 (5 bases). Trimming pared 3 bases from V and 5 bases from J, leaving 11 bases between. The CDR3 runs 14 residues. CDR3 protein: CASSFGDRNNEQFF. CDR3 nucleotides: TGTGCCAGCAGTTTCGGCGACAGAAACAATGAGCAGTTCTTC.

In its sample, this clonotype was seen a few times. The gene calls are TRBV20-1 and TRBJ1-3, with D possibly matching TRBD1 (6 bases). The ends were cut back, 6 bases at V and 1 base at J, with 13 bases in the middle. The CDR3 is made up of 14 amino acids. The V gene's germline CDR1 is DFQATT and CDR2 SNEGSKA (reference sequence). Here the CDR3 DNA reads TGCAGTGCCACGAGGGGGGGGTCTGGAAACACCATATATTTT. Its translation: CSATRGGSGNTIYF.

The CDR3 spells CASSRDGPETQYF. In DNA form, the CDR3 reads TGTGCCAGCAGCCGAGACGGGCCAGAGACCCAGTACTTC. J is TRBJ2-5 and V is TRBV12-3 or TRBV12-4; D unclear. V lost 6 bases and J 4 bases, leaving 12 bases between the germline ends. The CDR3 is made up of 13 amino acids.